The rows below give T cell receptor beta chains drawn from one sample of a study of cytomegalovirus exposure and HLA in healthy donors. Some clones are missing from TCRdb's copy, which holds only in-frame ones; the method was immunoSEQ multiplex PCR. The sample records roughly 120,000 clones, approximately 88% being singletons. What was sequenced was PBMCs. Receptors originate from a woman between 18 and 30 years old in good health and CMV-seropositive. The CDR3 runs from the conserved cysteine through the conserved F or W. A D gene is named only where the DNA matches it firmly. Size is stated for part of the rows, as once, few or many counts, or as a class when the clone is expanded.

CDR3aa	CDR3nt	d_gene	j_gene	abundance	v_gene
CACHSGLAGYSSYNEQFF	TGTGCCTGTCACTCTGGACTAGCGGGTTATAGCTCCTACAATGAGCAGTTCTTC	TRBD2	TRBJ2-1	-	TRBV30
CASSFSDTGDSSTYEQYF	TGCGCCAGCAGCTTTTCTGATACAGGAGATTCCTCCACCTACGAGCAGTACTTC	-	TRBJ2-7	-	TRBV5-1
CASSPQGGDYYEQYF	TGTGCCAGCAGTCCGCAGGGCGGGGATTACTACGAGCAGTACTTC	-	TRBJ2-7	-	TRBV7-2
CSADQKGEQYF	TGCAGTGCTGACCAGAAGGGGGAGCAGTACTTC	-	TRBJ2-7	-	TRBV20-1
CASSVGVGITEAFF	TGTGCCAGCAGCGTAGGGGTTGGAATCACTGAAGCTTTCTTT	-	TRBJ1-1	-	TRBV5-4
CAWRSPGNTIYF	TGTGCCTGGAGAAGCCCCGGAAACACCATATATTTT	-	TRBJ1-3	-	TRBV30
CASSLSGGPGNTIYF	TGCGCCAGCAGCTTGTCGGGAGGCCCTGGAAACACCATATATTTT	-	TRBJ1-3	-	TRBV5-1
CASSIIGDTQYF	TGTGCCAGCAGCATTATCGGAGATACGCAGTATTTT	-	TRBJ2-3	-	TRBV27
CASSQDMLAGGSPNEQYF	TGTGCCAGCAGCCAAGATATGCTAGCGGGGGGCTCACCGAACGAGCAGTACTTC	TRBD2	TRBJ2-7	-	TRBV4-2
CASSLEASGTTDTQYF	TGTGCCAGCAGCTTAGAGGCTAGCGGGACGACAGATACGCAGTATTTT	TRBD2	TRBJ2-3	-	TRBV7-8
CASSDTGISHGELFF	TGTGCCAGTAGTGACACAGGGATCAGCCATGGAGAACTGTTTTTT	-	TRBJ1-4	once	TRBV19
CASSPELNTEAFF	TGTGCCAGTAGCCCGGAGCTGAACACTGAAGCTTTCTTT	-	TRBJ1-1	-	TRBV19
CASSKEAGGRLNIQYF	TGTGCCAGCAGTAAGGAGGCAGGGGGCCGGCTAAACATTCAGTACTTC	TRBD1	TRBJ2-4	-	TRBV14
CASSVDRGSEAFF	TGTGCCAGCAGCGTAGACAGGGGAAGTGAAGCTTTCTTT	TRBD1	TRBJ1-1	-	TRBV9
CASSLGSLAGTDNEQFF	TGTGCCAGCAGCCTGGGGTCACTAGCGGGAACTGACAATGAGCAGTTCTTC	TRBD2	TRBJ2-1	-	TRBV11-2
CASSLEAGANYEQYF	TGTGCCAGCAGCTTAGAGGCAGGGGCAAACTACGAGCAGTACTTC	-	TRBJ2-7	-	TRBV7-8
CASSFHSTYEQYF	TGTGCCAGCAGCTTTCACAGTACCTACGAGCAGTACTTC	-	TRBJ2-7	-	TRBV5-4
CASRRTGGYTEAFF	TGTGCCAGCAGAAGGACAGGGGGCTATACTGAAGCTTTCTTT	TRBD1	TRBJ1-1	-	TRBV2
CASSITENTEAFF	TGTGCCAGCAGCATTACAGAGAACACTGAAGCTTTCTTT	-	TRBJ1-1	-	TRBV5-6
CAWSLRGDYGYTF	TGTGCCTGGAGTCTCAGAGGAGACTATGGCTACACCTTC	-	TRBJ1-2	-	TRBV30
CASSLRDSLNPQYF	TGTGCCAGCAGCTTACGGGACAGCCTAAACCCGCAGTATTTT	TRBD1	TRBJ2-3	-	TRBV7-2
CASSQGGGASEKLFF	TGCGCCAGCAGCCAAGGGGGTGGGGCCTCCGAAAAACTGTTTTTT	-	TRBJ1-4	-	TRBV4-1
CASSWTAYEQYF	TGTGCCAGCAGTTGGACAGCCTACGAGCAGTACTTC	-	TRBJ2-7	-	TRBV6-6
CASSRRPGGNQPQHF	TGTGCCAGCAGCCGTAGACCAGGGGGCAATCAGCCCCAGCATTTT	-	TRBJ1-5	-	TRBV6-5
CASSIDRSTGELFF	TGTGCCAGCAGCATAGACAGGTCCACCGGGGAGCTGTTTTTT	-	TRBJ2-2	once	TRBV11-2
CASSLAVGQEETQYF	TGCGCCAGCAGCTTGGCGGTAGGTCAGGAAGAGACCCAGTACTTC	-	TRBJ2-5	-	TRBV5-1
CASSEVRTDRGYTF	TGTGCCAGCAGTGAAGTCAGGACTGATCGAGGCTACACCTTC	-	TRBJ1-2	-	TRBV6-1
CASSLSRSAEAFF	TGTGCCAGCAGCTTGAGCAGGTCGGCTGAAGCTTTCTTT	-	TRBJ1-1	-	TRBV7-9
CASRLVGTLKQGAWEQYF	TGTGCAAGTCGCTTAGTCGGGACTTTGAAGCAGGGGGCGTGGGAGCAGTACTTC	-	TRBJ2-7	-	TRBV12-2
CASKLGLNTEAFF	TGTGCCAGCAAATTGGGCTTAAACACTGAAGCTTTCTTT	-	TRBJ1-1	-	TRBV28
CASSPTSGSFETQYF	TGTGCCAGCAGCCCCACTAGCGGGAGTTTTGAGACCCAGTACTTC	TRBD2	TRBJ2-5	once	TRBV7-2
CASSPSRGGPYEQYF	TGCGCCAGCAGTCCCTCACGAGGGGGACCCTACGAGCAGTACTTC	-	TRBJ2-7	-	TRBV10-1
CAITGDPYEQYF	TGTGCCATCACGGGGGACCCCTACGAGCAGTACTTC	-	TRBJ2-7	-	TRBV10-3
CASSPGTEIREQYF	TGTGCCAGCTCACCCGGGACAGAGATCAGGGAGCAGTACTTC	TRBD1	TRBJ2-7	-	TRBV18
CASSRDRDTYEQYF	TGTGCCAGCAGCCGGGACAGGGACACCTACGAGCAGTACTTC	TRBD1	TRBJ2-7	few	TRBV6-1
CASSLEGRANEKLFF	TGCGCCAGCAGCTTGGAGGGCAGGGCTAATGAAAAACTGTTTTTT	-	TRBJ1-4	-	TRBV5-1
CASSLAQGGDTQYF	TGTGCCAGCAGCTTAGCACAGGGCGGGGATACGCAGTATTTT	-	TRBJ2-3	few	TRBV7-9
CARSVLKGQGEQYF	TGTGCCAGAAGCGTCCTTAAGGGGCAGGGCGAGCAGTACTTC	-	TRBJ2-7	few	TRBV7-5
CASSLPGLVLETQYF	TGCGCCAGCAGCTTGCCGGGACTAGTTTTGGAGACCCAGTACTTC	TRBD2	TRBJ2-5	-	TRBV5-1
CASSPHPAGRSGYTF	TGTGCCAGCAGCCCCCACCCCGCAGGGCGGTCGGGCTACACCTTC	-	TRBJ1-2	-	TRBV9
CASSPGGGSYNEQFF	TGTGCCAGCTCACCGGGCGGGGGATCATACAATGAGCAGTTCTTC	TRBD2	TRBJ2-1	-	TRBV18
CASTWGEAEGTDTQYF	TGTGCCAGCACCTGGGGGGAAGCGGAGGGCACAGATACGCAGTATTTT	-	TRBJ2-3	-	TRBV5-4
CATSRDSRDSGHYEQYF	TGTGCCACCAGCAGAGATTCGCGGGACTCGGGGCACTACGAGCAGTACTTC	-	TRBJ2-7	-	TRBV15
CASSPFAGSSGTEAFF	TGTGCCAGCTCACCATTCGCTGGCAGTTCGGGCACTGAAGCTTTCTTT	-	TRBJ1-1	-	TRBV18
CASSLGTSGGPNPYEQYF	TGCGCCAGCAGCCTCGGGACTAGCGGGGGGCCCAACCCCTACGAGCAGTACTTC	TRBD2	TRBJ2-7	-	TRBV5-1
CASTATSAIYF	TGTGCCAGCACCGCGACTAGCGCCATATATTTT	-	TRBJ1-3	-	TRBV28
CASRPGQGLGETQYF	TGTGCCAGCAGGCCCGGACAGGGGTTGGGAGAGACCCAGTACTTC	TRBD1	TRBJ2-5	-	TRBV5-4
CASSEGLAWADTQYF	TGTGCCAGCAGTGAGGGACTAGCTTGGGCAGATACGCAGTATTTT	TRBD2	TRBJ2-3	-	TRBV6-1
CASSQDGGGNEKLFF	TGCGCCAGCAGCCAAGATGGGGGAGGTAATGAAAAACTGTTTTTT	-	TRBJ1-4	-	TRBV4-1